This T cell receptor beta chain was recorded in a study of graft-versus-host responses after intestinal transplantation. Study-wide results and caveats: Marrow from the recipient contained GvH clones, some of which had appeared first in ileum or blood. High graft-versus-host to host-versus-graft clonal ratios were seen in allografts of patients with graft-donor T cell macrochimerism.

The CDR3 has 13 amino acids. Germline CDR1 and CDR2: LNHNV and YYDKDF (reference sequence). Using immunoSEQ multiplex PCR, the repertoire was profiled, and TCRdb retains in-frame clones only, with some absent. The repertoire holds approximately 90,000 clones, with about four fifths as singletons. In the case of this clone: Its antigen is as yet unknown.

The chain is built from TRBV15 and TRBJ2-5; unclear D gene. The J call may be incorrect, as the DNA end agrees better with TRBJ2-7. The specimen was unstimulated CD4+ T cells sorted from spleen or lymph node cells, collected before intestinal transplant. This clonotype was sampled from a human donor who received an intestinal transplant. CDR3 sequence: CATSRDPRYEQYF. In nucleotides, the CDR3 is TGTGCCACCAGCAGAGATCCCCGCTACGAGCAGTACTTC.